These 9 T cell receptor beta chains were all obtained from the same sample, sequenced in a study of cytomegalovirus exposure and HLA in healthy donors. The PCR was carried out with 60 Vbeta primers and 13 Jbeta primers. The method was immunoSEQ multiplex PCR; TCRdb's version includes in-frame clones alone and lacks a portion of them. The sample carries approximately 150,000 clones, about 73% recorded once. The specimen was PBMCs. The receptor source for this set is a woman between 50 and 59 years old in good health and CMV-seropositive.

This clone was seen a few times. This chain links TRBV15 with TRBJ1-2; 9 positions match TRBD1. The trim removed 0 bases at V and 6 bases at J, leaving 8 bases unmatched. Germline values: CDR1 LNHNV, CDR2 YYDKDF (reference sequence). CDR3 length: 16 amino acids. CDR3 in DNA: TGTGCCACCAGCAGAGATGGGGGTGGGACAGGGAATGGCTACACCTTC. Translating gives CATSRDGGGTGNGYTF.

The chain uses TRBV10-1 and TRBJ2-5, with D hard to call. The ends were cut back, 0 bases at V and 5 bases at J, with 10 bases in the middle. CDR3 length equals 14 residues. Germline lookup yields CDR1 WNHNN and CDR2 SYGVQD (reference sequence). DNA for the CDR3: TGCGCCAGCAGTGAGTCCCCAGTGAGGGAGACCCAGTACTTC. It translates to CASSESPVRETQYF.

This chain uses TRBV4-2 with TRBJ2-5; 11 bases match TRBD2. V gave up 5 bases and J gave up 4 bases; unmatched junction bases: 6. Germline-derived CDR1 and CDR2 are LGHNA and YNFKEQ. The CDR3 is 15 amino acids. CDR3 in amino acids: CASSFSGGEVETQYF. The CDR3 coding sequence is TGTGCCAGCAGCTTTAGCGGGGGGGAGGTAGAGACCCAGTACTTC.

This chain links TRBV5-4 with TRBJ1-2; 9 bases are a match to TRBD1. The CDR3 is 15 amino acids. With V trimmed by 3 bases and J by 4 bases, 7 bases remained unmatched. Germline V gene data show CDR1 as SGHNT and CDR2 as YYREEE (reference sequence). CDR3 protein: CASSSTGGRGYGYTF. DNA of the CDR3: TGTGCCAGCAGCTCTACAGGGGGCAGGGGCTATGGCTACACCTTC.

This clone appeared a few times. This sequence joins TRBV7-8 and TRBJ1-1, with 8 bases fitting TRBD1. Germline V gene data show CDR1 as SGHVS and CDR2 as FQNEAQ. The CDR3 runs to 15 residues. Unmatched junction bases numbered 9, after V lost 5 bases and J lost 4 bases. In nucleotides, the CDR3 is TGTGCCAGCAGCCTCAGGGGGCTTGTCGGCACTGAAGCTTTCTTT. Protein: CASSLRGLVGTEAFF.

The genes are TRBV5-6 and TRBJ1-5; weak D call: TRBD1 (5 bases). The germline V and J ends were trimmed by 4 bases and 2 bases, with 13 bases remaining between them. CDR3 length: 15 amino acids. In germline, CDR1 is SGHDT, CDR2 YYEEEE. The CDR3 spells CASSVGTGGNQPQHF. CDR3 nucleotides: TGTGCCAGCAGCGTCGGGACGGGGGGCAATCAGCCCCAGCATTTT.

The rearrangement links TRBV19 to TRBJ1-2; maybe TRBD1 (5 bases). Trimming pared 10 bases from V and 1 base from J, leaving 19 bases between. Germline assignment: CDR1 LNHDA and CDR2 SQIVND (reference sequence). The CDR3 runs 15 residues. The DNA of the CDR3 is TGTGCCACGACTCCCGACAGCACACTTAACTATGGCTACACCTTC. This encodes CATTPDSTLNYGYTF.

The sample holds one count of this clone. The chain recombines TRBV11-2 with TRBJ2-1, with TRBD2 matching 7 bases. V was pared by 1 base and J by 10 bases, with 7 bases of the junction left unmatched. The germline V gene has CDR1 SGHAT and CDR2 FQNNGV. The CDR3 is made up of 14 amino acids. The CDR3 nucleotides read TGTGCCAGCAGCTTAGCCGCCGCGCGGGAGGAGCAGTTCTTC. Encoded protein: CASSLAAAREEQFF.

This chain connects TRBV5-4 to TRBJ2-7; weak D call: TRBD1 (6 bases). From germline, CDR1 is SGHNT and CDR2 YYREEE (reference sequence). Trimming cost V 4 bases and J 4 bases, with 9 bases left between them. This CDR3 is 12 amino acids long. The CDR3 region is CASSPQGYEQYF. CDR3 bases: TGTGCCAGCAGCCCCCAGGGGTACGAGCAGTACTTC.